Below are 13 T cell receptor beta chains sequenced from a single sample in a study of technical replicates of blood from four donors. Repertoires were generated with immunoSEQ multiplex PCR, while TCRdb's copy carries only in-frame clones and drops some. The table includes more than 75,000 clones, roughly 85% detected once. The specimen sequenced was PBMCs. These receptor sequences come from a human donor in good health. Some clones in this sample may be carry-over from other donors' samples.

As DNA, the CDR3 is TGTGCCAGCTCACCGGACAGGGGGGGTCAGCCCCAGCATTTT. Amino acids: CASSPDRGGQPQHF. The chain has TRBV18 and TRBJ1-5, with 10 bases that match TRBD1. CDR3 length: 14 residues. CDR1 and CDR2 (germline): KGHSH, LQKENI. V dropped 3 bases and J dropped 6; count of bases not matched to a gene: 2.

This rearrangement joins TRBV7-2 to TRBJ2-3, with 8 positions matching TRBD2. Trimming at V came to 3 bases and at J to 0 bases, leaving 2 bases not matched to a gene. Germline-derived CDR1 and CDR2 are SGHTA and FQGNSA. This CDR3 region has 15 residues. Here the CDR3 reads CASSFTGGSTDTQYF. In nucleotides, the CDR3 is TGTGCCAGCAGCTTCACGGGGGGGAGCACAGATACGCAGTATTTT.

The rearrangement uses TRBV4-2 and TRBJ2-7; weak D call: TRBD1 (6 bases). The CDR3 is 13 residues long. Germline V lookup: CDR1 LGHNA, CDR2 YNFKEQ. V was pared by 3 bases and J by 4 bases, with 10 bases between. CDR3 DNA: TGTGCCAGCAGCCAGAGGACAGCTTACGAGCAGTACTTC. Translated: CASSQRTAYEQYF.

V usage is TRBV18 and J usage is TRBJ1-2; TRBD1 aligns across 7 bases. Germline values: CDR1 KGHSH, CDR2 LQKENI. This CDR3 contains 16 residues. J gave up 0 bases and V 1 base, and 5 bases lay outside the gene matches. The CDR3 here is CASSPLGTETNYGYTF. The DNA for the CDR3 is TGTGCCAGCTCACCACTAGGGACAGAAACTAACTATGGCTACACCTTC.

As DNA, the CDR3 is TGTGCCAGCAGTTTAGGGTTCGGGACTCGGTTCTTC. Translated: CASSLGFGTRFF. The chain is built from TRBV28 and TRBJ2-1; possibly TRBD2 for D (6 bases). The germline CDR1 and CDR2 sequences are MDHEN and SYDVKM. The CDR3 loop spans 12 amino acids. The ends were cut back, 2 bases at V and 15 bases at J, with 14 bases in the middle.

This rearrangement joins TRBV19 to TRBJ2-2; maybe TRBD2 (5 bases). From germline, CDR1 is LNHDA and CDR2 SQIVND (reference sequence). This CDR3 has 15 residues. V shed 5 bases and J shed 5 bases, with 15 bases lying between them. DNA for the CDR3: TGTGCCAGTAGTCTCCGGCATCTAGCAACCGGGGAGCTGTTTTTT. This encodes CASSLRHLATGELFF.

This clone was seen once. The V call is TRBV4-1, the J call TRBJ2-7; possible D gene TRBD2, 5 bases. V lost 0 bases and J lost 3, with 12 bases in between. The CDR3 length is 15 residues. CDR1 and CDR2 (germline): MGHRA, YSYEKL. DNA of the CDR3: TGCGCCAGCAGCCAAGATCTCGGCCGGGGCTACGAGCAGTACTTC. Translated, it gives CASSQDLGRGYEQYF.

The rearrangement links TRBV29-1 to TRBJ2-1; tentatively, D is TRBD2 (6 bases). Deletions cut 1 base from V and 5 bases from J, with 18 bases between. The CDR3 has 16 residues. Germline CDR1 is SQVTM and CDR2 is ANQGSEA. The DNA of the CDR3 is TGCAGCGTTGAAGGGGAGGTTGCGGGACTCAACAATGAGCAGTTCTTC. Its protein is CSVEGEVAGLNNEQFF.

DNA for the CDR3: TGCGCCAGCAGCTCTGGACAGGGTGCGAGGGGCTACACCTTC. Protein sequence: CASSSGQGARGYTF. The chain joins TRBV5-1 to TRBJ1-2; 8 bases are a match to TRBD1. The CDR3 spans 14 residues. The V and J ends lost 3 bases and 8 bases, in that order; junction bases with no gene match: 9. Germline V lookup: CDR1 SGHRS, CDR2 YFSETQ.

The J gene is TRBJ2-7, the V gene TRBV7-2, with 10 bases that match TRBD2. The CDR3 has 18 residues. The V gene end was trimmed by 0 bases and the J gene end by 6 bases; junction bases not matched to a gene: 14. The germline gives CDR1 SGHTA, CDR2 FQGNSA. CDR3 amino acids: CASSLAPRGSGGAVEQYF. As DNA, the CDR3 is TGTGCCAGCAGCTTAGCGCCCAGGGGGAGCGGGGGGGCCGTCGAGCAGTACTTC.

The J gene is TRBJ1-5, the V gene TRBV6-5, with D possibly TRBD1 on 5 matching bases. Trimming removed 6 bases at V and 4 bases at J, with 7 bases between. The CDR3 is 12 residues long. The germline gives CDR1 MNHEY, CDR2 SVGAGI. CDR3 loop: CASSQGNQPQHF. In nucleotides, the CDR3 is TGTGCCAGCAGCCAGGGTAATCAGCCCCAGCATTTT.

This chain joins TRBV2 and TRBJ1-5; TRBD1 is a possible D gene (5 bases). V lost 5 bases, J lost 0 bases, and 11 bases lay in between. The CDR3 is 15 residues long. Germline lookup yields CDR1 SNHLY and CDR2 FYNNEI. The CDR3 spells CASSTRQHSNQPQHF. The CDR3 DNA follows: TGTGCCAGCAGTACCCGACAGCATAGCAATCAGCCCCAGCATTTT.

The rearrangement uses TRBV10-3 and TRBJ1-2; D not certain. The germline CDR1 and CDR2 sequences are ENHRY and SYGVKD. V was shortened by 0 bases and J by 9 bases, with 14 bases between the two germline ends. This CDR3 comprises 14 residues. The CDR3 DNA is TGTGCCATCAGTGAGTCTGGTAGCTTCCAACGCTACACCTTC. It codes for CAISESGSFQRYTF.